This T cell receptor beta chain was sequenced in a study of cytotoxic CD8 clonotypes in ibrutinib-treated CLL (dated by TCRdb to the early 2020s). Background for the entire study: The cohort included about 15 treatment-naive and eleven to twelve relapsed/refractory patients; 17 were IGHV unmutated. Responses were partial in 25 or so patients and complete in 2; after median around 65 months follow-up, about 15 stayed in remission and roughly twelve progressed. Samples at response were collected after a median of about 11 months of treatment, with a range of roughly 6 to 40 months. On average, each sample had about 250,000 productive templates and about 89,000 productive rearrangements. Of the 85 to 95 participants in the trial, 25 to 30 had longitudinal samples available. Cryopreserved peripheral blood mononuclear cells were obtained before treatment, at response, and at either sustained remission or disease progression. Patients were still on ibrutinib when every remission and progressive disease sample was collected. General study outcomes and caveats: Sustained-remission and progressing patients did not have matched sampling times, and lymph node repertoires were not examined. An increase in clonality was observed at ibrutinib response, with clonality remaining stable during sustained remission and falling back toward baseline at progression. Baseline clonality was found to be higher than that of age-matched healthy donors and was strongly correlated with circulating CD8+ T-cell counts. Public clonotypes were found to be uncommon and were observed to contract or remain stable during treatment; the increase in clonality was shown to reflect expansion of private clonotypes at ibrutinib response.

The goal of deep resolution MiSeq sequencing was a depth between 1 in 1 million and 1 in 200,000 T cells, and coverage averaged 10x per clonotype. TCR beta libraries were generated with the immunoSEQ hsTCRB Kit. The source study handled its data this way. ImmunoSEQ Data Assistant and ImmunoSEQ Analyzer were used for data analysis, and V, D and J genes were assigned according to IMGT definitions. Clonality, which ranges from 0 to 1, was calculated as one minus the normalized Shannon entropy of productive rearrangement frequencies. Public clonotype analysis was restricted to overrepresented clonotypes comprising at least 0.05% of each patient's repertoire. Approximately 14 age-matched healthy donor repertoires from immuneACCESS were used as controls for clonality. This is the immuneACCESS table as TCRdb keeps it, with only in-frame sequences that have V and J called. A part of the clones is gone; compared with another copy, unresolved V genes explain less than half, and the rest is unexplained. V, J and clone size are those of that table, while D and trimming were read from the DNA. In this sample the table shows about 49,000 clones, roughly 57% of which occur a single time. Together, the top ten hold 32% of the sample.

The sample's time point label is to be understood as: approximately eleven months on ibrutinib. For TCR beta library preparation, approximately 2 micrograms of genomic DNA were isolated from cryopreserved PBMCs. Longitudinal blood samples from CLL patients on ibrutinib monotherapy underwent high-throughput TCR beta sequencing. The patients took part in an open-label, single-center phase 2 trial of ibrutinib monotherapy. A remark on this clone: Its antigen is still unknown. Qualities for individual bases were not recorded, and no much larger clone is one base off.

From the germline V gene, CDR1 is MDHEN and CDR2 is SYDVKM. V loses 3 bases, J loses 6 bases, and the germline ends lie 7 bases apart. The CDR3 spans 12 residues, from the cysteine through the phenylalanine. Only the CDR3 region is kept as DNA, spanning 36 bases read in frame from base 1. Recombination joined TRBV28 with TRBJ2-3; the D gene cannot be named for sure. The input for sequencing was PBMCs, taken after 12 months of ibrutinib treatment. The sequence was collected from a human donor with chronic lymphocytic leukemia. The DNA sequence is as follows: TGTGCCAGCAGTTTTCTGGTCGATACGCAGTATTTT. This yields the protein CASSFLVDTQYF.